One sample yielded the 5 T cell receptor beta chains listed below, sequenced in a study of blood T cells in healthy people across ages. With a J-beta primer mix and a sample-barcoded 5' primer, a second PCR ran about 7 to 11 cycles. TCRdb re-called the 5' RACE reads with MiXCR, one entry per CDR3 protein. The data contain about 970,000 distinct CDR3 sequences, just over 50% of them singletons. Sequenced input: blood. The source is a woman aged 60-75 years in good health.

The sample holds a few counts of this clonotype. The chain is built from TRBV29-1 and TRBJ1-4; TRBD1 matches 8 bases. V lost 3 bases to trimming and J lost 6 bases; unmatched junction nucleotides: 0. The germline CDR1 and CDR2 sequences are SQVTM and ANQGSEA. CDR3 length equals 12 residues. The CDR3: CSVEGQDEKLFF. The CDR3 bases are TGCAGCGTTGAGGGACAGGATGAAAAACTGTTTTTT.

This clonotype was observed a handful of times. A read error may account for a junction end that differs from germline. The chain carries TRBV12-3 or TRBV12-4 and TRBJ1-1; no definite D call. The length of the CDR3 is 12 residues. The chain's CDR3 is CASTLSGTEAFF. The DNA of the CDR3 is TGTGCCAGCACTTTATCGGGAACTGAAGCTTTCTTT.

This clonotype was detected once. V is TRBV20-1 and J is TRBJ2-1; either TRBD1 or TRBD2 may fit D (5 bases each). The V end lost 6 bases, the J end lost 8 bases, and 14 bases lay between the germline ends. Germline CDR1 is DFQATT and CDR2 is SNEGSKA (reference sequence). The CDR3 covers 12 residues. CDR3 sequence: CSAGRRDHEQFF. CDR3 nucleotide sequence: TGCAGTGCAGGCCGCAGGGACCATGAGCAGTTCTTC.

A few counts support this clonotype. V and J are TRBV27 and TRBJ1-2; D remains ambiguous. Germline CDR1 and CDR2: MNHEY and SMNVEV (reference sequence). This CDR3 comprises 13 residues. V lost 6 bases, J lost 4 bases, and 12 bases lay in between. CDR3 nucleotide sequence: TGTGCCAGCAGACCTGACCCCGGCTATGGCTACACCTTC. Translated: CASRPDPGYGYTF.

The chain is built from TRBV5-1 and TRBJ2-4; TRBD2 might be the D (5 bases). TRBJ2-7 matches the DNA end more closely, so the J call is doubtful. Germline CDR1 and CDR2: SGHRS and YFSETQ. The CDR3 is made up of 12 amino acids. The CDR3 is CASSDYPGEQYF. For the CDR3, the DNA is TGCGCCAGCAGCGACTACCCTGGCGAGCAGTACTTC.